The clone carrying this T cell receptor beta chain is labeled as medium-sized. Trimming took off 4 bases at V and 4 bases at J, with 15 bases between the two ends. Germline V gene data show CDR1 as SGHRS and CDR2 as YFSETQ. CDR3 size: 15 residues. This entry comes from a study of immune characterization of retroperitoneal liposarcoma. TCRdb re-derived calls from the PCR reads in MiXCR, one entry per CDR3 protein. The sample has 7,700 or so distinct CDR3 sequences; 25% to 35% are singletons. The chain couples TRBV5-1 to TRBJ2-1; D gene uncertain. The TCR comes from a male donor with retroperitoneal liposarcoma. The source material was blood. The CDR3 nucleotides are TGCGCCAGCAGCCGTACTCCTACACCTTACAATGAGCAGTTCTTC. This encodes CASSRTPTPYNEQFF.